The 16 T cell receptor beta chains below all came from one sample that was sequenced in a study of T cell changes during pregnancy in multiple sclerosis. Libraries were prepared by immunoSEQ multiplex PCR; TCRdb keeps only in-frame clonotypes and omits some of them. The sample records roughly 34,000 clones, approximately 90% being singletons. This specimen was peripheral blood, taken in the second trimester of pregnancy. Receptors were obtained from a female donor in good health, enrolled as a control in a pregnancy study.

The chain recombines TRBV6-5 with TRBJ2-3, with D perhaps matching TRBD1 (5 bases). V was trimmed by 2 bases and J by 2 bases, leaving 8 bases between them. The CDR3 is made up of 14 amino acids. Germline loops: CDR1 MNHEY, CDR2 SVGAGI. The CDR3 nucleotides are TGTGCCAGCAGTTACGGACAAGCCACAGATACGCAGTATTTT. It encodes CASSYGQATDTQYF.

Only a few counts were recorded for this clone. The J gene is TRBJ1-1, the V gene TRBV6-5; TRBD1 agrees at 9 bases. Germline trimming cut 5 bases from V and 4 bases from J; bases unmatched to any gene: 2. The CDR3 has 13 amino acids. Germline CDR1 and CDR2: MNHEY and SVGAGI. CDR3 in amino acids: CASSTTGGTEAFF. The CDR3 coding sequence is TGTGCCAGCAGTACGACAGGGGGCACTGAAGCTTTCTTT.

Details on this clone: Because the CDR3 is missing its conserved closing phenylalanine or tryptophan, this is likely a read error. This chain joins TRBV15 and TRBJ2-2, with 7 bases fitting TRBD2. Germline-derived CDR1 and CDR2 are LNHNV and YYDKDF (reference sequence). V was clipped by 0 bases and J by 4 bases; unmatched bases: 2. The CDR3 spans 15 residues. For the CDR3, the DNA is TGTGCCACCAGCAGAGATGGGAGGGTCACCGGGGAGCTGTTTTCT. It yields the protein CATSRDGRVTGELFS.

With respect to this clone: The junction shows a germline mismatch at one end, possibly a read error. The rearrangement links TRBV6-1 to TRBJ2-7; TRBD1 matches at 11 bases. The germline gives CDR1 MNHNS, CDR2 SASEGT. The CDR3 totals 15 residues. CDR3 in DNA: TGTACCAGCAGTGAAGGGGACAGGGGGTTCCACGAGCAGTACTTC. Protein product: CTSSEGDRGFHEQYF.

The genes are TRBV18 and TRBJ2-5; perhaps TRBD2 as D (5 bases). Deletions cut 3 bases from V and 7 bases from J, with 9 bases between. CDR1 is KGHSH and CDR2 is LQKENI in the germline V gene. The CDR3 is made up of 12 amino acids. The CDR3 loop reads CASSPLAGTQYF. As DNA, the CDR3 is TGTGCCAGCTCACCCCTAGCCGGGACCCAGTACTTC. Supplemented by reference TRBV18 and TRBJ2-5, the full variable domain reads NAGVMQNPRHLVRRRGQEARLRCSPMKGHSHVYWYRQLPEEGLKFMVYLQKENIIDESGMPKERFSAEFPKEGPSILRIQQVVRGDSAAYFCASSPLAGTQYFGPGTRLLVL.

The CDR3 DNA reads as TGTGCCAGCAGACCGGCAGGGGGGTCTGGAAACACCATATATTTT. Its protein product is CASRPAGGSGNTIYF. This rearrangement joins TRBV7-7 to TRBJ1-3; TRBD1 matches at 7 bases. The CDR3 has 15 amino acids. The V gene end was trimmed by 6 bases and the J gene end by 1 base; junction bases not matched to a gene: 6. Germline lookup yields CDR1 SSHAT and CDR2 FNYEAQ (reference sequence). Combining the CDR3 with reference TRBV7-7 and TRBJ1-3 gives the whole variable domain GAGVSQSPRYKVTKRGQDVTLRCDPISSHATLYWYQQALGQGPEFLTYFNYEAQPDKSGLPSDRFSAERPEGSISTLTIQRTEQRDSAMYRCASRPAGGSGNTIYFGEGSWLTVV.

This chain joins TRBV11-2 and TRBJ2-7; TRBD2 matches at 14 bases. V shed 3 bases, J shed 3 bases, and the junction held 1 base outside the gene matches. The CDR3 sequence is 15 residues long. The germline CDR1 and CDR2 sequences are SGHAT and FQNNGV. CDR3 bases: TGTGCCAGCAGCTTTGGACTAGCGGGAGGCTACGAGCAGTACTTC. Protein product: CASSFGLAGGYEQYF. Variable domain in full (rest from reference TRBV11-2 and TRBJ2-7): EAGVAQSPRYKIIEKRQSVAFWCNPISGHATLYWYQQILGQGPKLLIQFQNNGVVDDSQLPKDRFSAERLKGVDSTLKIQPAKLEDSAVYLCASSFGLAGGYEQYFGPGTRLTVT.

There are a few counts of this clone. CDR3 sequence: CAGTGSDNSPLHF. The DNA of the CDR3 is TGTGCCGGGACAGGGTCTGATAATTCACCCCTCCACTTT. This chain connects TRBV6-1 to TRBJ1-6; TRBD1 matches 9 bases. The junction had 4 bases not matched to a gene; V was cut back by 11 bases and J by 5 bases. CDR1 is MNHNS, CDR2 SASEGT, per germline. CDR3 length: 13 residues.

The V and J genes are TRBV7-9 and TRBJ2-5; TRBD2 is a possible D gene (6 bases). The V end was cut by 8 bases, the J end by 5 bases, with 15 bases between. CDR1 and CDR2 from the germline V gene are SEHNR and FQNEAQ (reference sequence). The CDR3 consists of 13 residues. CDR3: CASPDAGGETQYF. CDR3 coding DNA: TGTGCCAGCCCGGACGCAGGAGGGGAGACCCAGTACTTC.

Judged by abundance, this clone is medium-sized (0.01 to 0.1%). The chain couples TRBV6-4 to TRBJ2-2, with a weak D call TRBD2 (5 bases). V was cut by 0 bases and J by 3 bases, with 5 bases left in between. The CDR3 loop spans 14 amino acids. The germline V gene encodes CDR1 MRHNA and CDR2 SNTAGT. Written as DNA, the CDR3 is TGTGCCAGCAGTGACTCCGGGGACACCGGGGAGCTGTTTTTT. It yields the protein CASSDSGDTGELFF.

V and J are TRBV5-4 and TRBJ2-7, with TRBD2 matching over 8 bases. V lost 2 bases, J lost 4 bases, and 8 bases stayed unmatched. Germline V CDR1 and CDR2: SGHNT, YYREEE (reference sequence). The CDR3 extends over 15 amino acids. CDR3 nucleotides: TGTGCCAGCAGCTTACGGCGGGAGGTGGGATACGAGCAGTACTTC. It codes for CASSLRREVGYEQYF. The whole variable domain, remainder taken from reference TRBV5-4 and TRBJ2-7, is ETGVTQSPTHLIKTRGQQVTLRCSSQSGHNTVSWYQQALGQGPQFIFQYYREEENGRGNFPPRFSGLQFPNYSSELNVNALELDDSALYLCASSLRREVGYEQYFGPGTRLTVT.

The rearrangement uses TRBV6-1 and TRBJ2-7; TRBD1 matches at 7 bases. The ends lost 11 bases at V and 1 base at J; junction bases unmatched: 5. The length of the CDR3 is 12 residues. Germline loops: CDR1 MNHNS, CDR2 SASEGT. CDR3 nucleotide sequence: TGTGCCGGCCGACAGGGTTCCTACGAGCAGTACTTC. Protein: CAGRQGSYEQYF.

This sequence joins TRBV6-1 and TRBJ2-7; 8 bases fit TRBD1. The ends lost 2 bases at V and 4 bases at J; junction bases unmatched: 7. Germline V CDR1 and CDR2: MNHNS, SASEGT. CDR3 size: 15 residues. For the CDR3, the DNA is TGTGCCAGCAGTGAACAGGGCAGGGGGCGTTACGAGCAGTACTTC. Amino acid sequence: CASSEQGRGRYEQYF.

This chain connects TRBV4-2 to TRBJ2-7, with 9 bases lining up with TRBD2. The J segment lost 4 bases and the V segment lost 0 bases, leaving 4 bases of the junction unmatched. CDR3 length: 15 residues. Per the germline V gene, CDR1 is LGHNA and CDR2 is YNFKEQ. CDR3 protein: CASSQDVRGGYEQYF. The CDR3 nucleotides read TGTGCCAGCAGCCAAGATGTGCGGGGGGGATACGAGCAGTACTTC.

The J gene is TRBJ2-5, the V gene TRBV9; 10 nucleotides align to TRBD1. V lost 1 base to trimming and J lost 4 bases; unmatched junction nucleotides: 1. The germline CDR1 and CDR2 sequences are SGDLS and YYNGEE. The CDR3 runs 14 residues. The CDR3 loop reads CASSVWDRGETQYF. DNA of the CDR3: TGTGCCAGCAGCGTATGGGACAGGGGAGAGACCCAGTACTTC.

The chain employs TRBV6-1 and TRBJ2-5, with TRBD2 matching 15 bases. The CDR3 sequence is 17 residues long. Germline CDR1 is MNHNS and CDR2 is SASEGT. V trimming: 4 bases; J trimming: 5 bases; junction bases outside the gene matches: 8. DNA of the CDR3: TGTGCCAGCAGTGGCGGGACTAGCGGGGGGAGCGGGGAGACCCAGTACTTC. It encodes CASSGGTSGGSGETQYF.